The following is a TCR beta chain sequence with its context. As yet, its antigen is unknown. This sample is drawn from a study of T-cell memory formation after mild COVID-19. General study findings and limits: Proof of SARS-CoV-2 specificity was absent for the second-wave clones that crested on day 37.

Using its own MiXCR run on the 5' RACE reads, TCRdb lists one record per CDR3 protein. Of a few hundred thousand distinct CDR3 sequences in the sample, 21% were seen once. The V end was cut by 1 base, the J end by 5 bases, with 11 bases between. CDR1 and CDR2 (germline): MGHRA, YSYEKL. This CDR3 has 14 amino acids. Sequences were obtained from PBMCs or a T cell subset sorted from them (not recorded which). The sequence came from an adult woman who had mild COVID-19 (a few samples of this study predate the infection). Cell type and time point are not known. V usage is TRBV4-1 and J usage is TRBJ1-2; no firm D call. Here the CDR3 reads CASSQGPSLYGYTF. The CDR3 nucleotides read TGCGCCAGCAGCCAAGGGCCGTCCCTTTATGGCTACACCTTC.